What follows is one TCR beta chain and its context. Germline V lookup: CDR1 SGHNT, CDR2 YENEEA. The CDR3 is 17 residues long. Trimming left V 8 bases short and J 2 bases short, with 24 bases between. The data derive from a study of technical replicates of blood from several donors. Assay: immunoSEQ multiplex PCR; the TCRdb copy retains only in-frame clones and omits some. The sample shows around 86,000 clones, about 96% of them seen only once. This sequence originates from a human donor in good health. The chain uses TRBV11-3 and TRBJ2-5, with TRBD2 as a possible D gene (6 bases). The sample was T cells isolated from PBMCs. In DNA form, the CDR3 reads TGTGCCAGCCGATCCCGGATGGGGACTGGGGTACAAGAGACCCAGTACTTC. The encoded protein is CASRSRMGTGVQETQYF.